Listed here are 18 T cell receptor beta chains from one sample, sequenced in a study of blood T cell repertoires in COVID-19. Repertoires were generated with immunoSEQ multiplex PCR, while TCRdb's copy carries only in-frame clones and drops some. The sample lists roughly 150,000 clones, roughly 89% seen once, with around 4.6% in the top ten. The sequencing input was peripheral blood. The receptor set was obtained from a human donor in a cohort sampled during active COVID-19.

The chain couples TRBV3-1 (or the pseudogene TRBV3-2) to TRBJ1-2; the match to TRBD1 covers 9 bases. V was clipped by 0 bases and J by 1 base; unmatched bases: 9. The CDR3 is 18 amino acids. Per germline, CDR1 LGHDT and CDR2 YNNKEL (reference sequence). The CDR3 DNA is TGTGCCAGCAGCCAAGATAGGACAGGGGTCCTCGTTAACTATGGCTACACCTTC. Translated: CASSQDRTGVLVNYGYTF.

The CDR3 sequence is CAIRREDYEQYF. The CDR3 nucleotides are TGTGCCATCAGGAGGGAGGACTACGAGCAGTACTTC. This chain uses TRBV10-3 with TRBJ2-7; TRBD2 is a possible D gene (6 bases). The CDR3 is 12 residues long. V was cut by 6 bases and J by 3 bases, with 9 bases left in between. CDR1 ENHRY and CDR2 SYGVKD come from the germline V gene.

This chain uses TRBV3-1 (or the pseudogene TRBV3-2) with TRBJ2-5; 8 positions agree with TRBD2. The V and J ends lost 6 bases and 2 bases, in that order; junction bases with no gene match: 8. This CDR3 comprises 15 residues. Germline lookup yields CDR1 LGHDT and CDR2 YNNKEL (reference sequence). The CDR3 DNA is TGTGCCAGCAGTGGAGCGGGAGCACCTCAAGAGACCCAGTACTTC. It yields the protein CASSGAGAPQETQYF.

This CDR3 is CASSLGGVYEQYF. DNA of the CDR3: TGTGCCAGCAGTCTAGGGGGGGTCTACGAGCAGTACTTC. J is TRBJ2-7 and V is TRBV9; weak D call: TRBD2 (7 bases). The CDR3 totals 13 residues. Germline V lookup: CDR1 SGDLS, CDR2 YYNGEE. V was cut by 5 bases and J by 3 bases, with 12 bases left in between.

The chain combines TRBV18 with TRBJ2-5, with 8 bases fitting TRBD2. The CDR3 is 15 amino acids. Trimming at V came to 0 bases and at J to 4 bases, leaving 4 bases not matched to a gene. The germline CDR1 and CDR2 sequences are KGHSH and LQKENI. The CDR3 is CASSPPWLAGETQYF. The CDR3 DNA sequence: TGTGCCAGCTCACCACCATGGCTAGCGGGAGAGACCCAGTACTTC.

V usage is TRBV21-1 and J usage is TRBJ2-7; the DNA was not compared with TRBD1, the D call given in the table. TRBV21-1 is tagged as a pseudogene. The CDR3 spans 16 residues. The CDR3 DNA is TGTGCCAGCAGCAAAAACTCCAGAGACAGATACTACGAGCAGTACTTC. It codes for CASSKNSRDRYYEQYF.

This clone was counted a few times. This chain uses TRBV3-1 (or the pseudogene TRBV3-2) with TRBJ2-7; D ambiguous. The germline V and J ends were trimmed by 0 bases and 3 bases, with 3 bases remaining between them. Per the germline V gene, CDR1 is LGHDT and CDR2 is YNNKEL (reference sequence). The CDR3 has 12 residues. In nucleotides, the CDR3 is TGTGCCAGCAGCCAAGATAGCTACGAGCAGTACTTC. This sequence encodes CASSQDSYEQYF.

This chain connects TRBV18 to TRBJ2-7; 11 bases line up with TRBD1. After removal of 6 bases from V and 1 base from J, the junction contained 11 bases not matched to a gene. The CDR3 totals 17 residues. The germline CDR1 and CDR2 sequences are KGHSH and LQKENI. The CDR3 region has the DNA TGTGCCAGCTCCCGCGGACAGGGGGCGATCTCTTCCTACGAGCAGTACTTC. It yields the protein CASSRGQGAISSYEQYF.

The chain carries TRBV7-8 and TRBJ2-7, with 12 bases matching TRBD1. The CDR3 loop spans 19 amino acids. J lost 2 bases, V lost 5 bases, and 16 bases had no gene match. In germline, CDR1 is SGHVS, CDR2 FQNEAQ. CDR3 in amino acids: CASSRNSGQGAPVPYEQYF. Written as DNA, the CDR3 is TGTGCCAGCAGCCGTAACTCGGGACAGGGGGCACCCGTACCCTACGAGCAGTACTTC.

The chain recombines TRBV6-6 with TRBJ2-3; 15 nucleotides match TRBD2. The CDR3 is 15 residues long. V lost 6 bases and J lost 5; bases outside the gene matches: 3. Germline V gene lookup returns CDR1 MNHNY and CDR2 SVGAGI (reference sequence). The CDR3 DNA sequence: TGTGCCAGCAGGGAGGGACTAGCGGGAGGAGATACGCAGTATTTT. This encodes CASREGLAGGDTQYF.

The chain has TRBV28 and TRBJ2-2; 14 nucleotides match TRBD2. Germline assignment: CDR1 MDHEN and CDR2 SYDVKM. Losses at the gene ends were 2 bases for V and 5 bases for J; bases not matched to a gene: 1. The CDR3 runs 16 residues. As DNA, the CDR3 is TGTGCCAGCAGTTTAGGGACTAGCGGGGGTACCGGGGAGCTGTTTTTT. Translation: CASSLGTSGGTGELFF.

The DNA of the CDR3 is TGTGCCAGCAGCACACCGGGACTAGCGGGGGGGACGGCGGCCGAGCAGTACTTC. It encodes CASSTPGLAGGTAAEQYF. The V call is TRBV5-6, the J call TRBJ2-7; 16 bases fit TRBD2. Trimming at V came to 4 bases and at J to 6 bases, leaving 13 bases not matched to a gene. CDR3 length: 18 residues. Germline V gene lookup returns CDR1 SGHDT and CDR2 YYEEEE.

This clone was seen once. The chain has TRBV27 and TRBJ1-4, with 8 bases fitting TRBD1. The V and J ends lost 2 bases and 7 bases, in that order; junction bases with no gene match: 3. CDR1 is MNHEY and CDR2 is SMNVEV in the germline V gene (reference sequence). The length of the CDR3 is 14 residues. This CDR3 is CASSLLQGVEKLFF. In nucleotides, the CDR3 is TGTGCCAGCAGTTTACTACAGGGGGTTGAAAAACTGTTTTTT.

This chain links TRBV5-1 with TRBJ1-1; no definite D call. Trimming took 0 bases from V and 4 from J, leaving 10 bases between them. This CDR3 is built from 14 residues. CDR1 is SGHRS and CDR2 is YFSETQ in the germline V gene. CDR3 coding DNA: TGCGCCAGCAGCTTGGATCGGGAGGTCACTGAAGCTTTCTTT. This sequence encodes CASSLDREVTEAFF.

This sequence joins TRBV11-3 and TRBJ2-7; 7 bases line up with TRBD2. Germline-derived CDR1 and CDR2 are SGHNT and YENEEA. Trimming cost V 1 base and J 3 bases; bases outside gene matches: 6. The CDR3 covers 15 residues. The CDR3 reads CASSLVASGYYEQYF. CDR3 nucleotide sequence: TGTGCCAGCAGCTTAGTCGCTAGCGGCTACTACGAGCAGTACTTC.

V gene TRBV7-9 combines with J gene TRBJ2-7, with D maybe TRBD2 (5 bases). V dropped 5 bases and J dropped 3 bases, with 20 bases sitting between them. Germline V gene data show CDR1 as SEHNR and CDR2 as FQNEAQ (reference sequence). The CDR3 loop spans 16 amino acids. The CDR3, as DNA: TGTGCCAGCAGCCCACCAGACCCTAGCCTATACTACGAGCAGTACTTC. It specifies CASSPPDPSLYYEQYF.

This clone turned up a few times. The chain recombines TRBV7-2 with TRBJ1-1; weak D call: TRBD1 (6 bases). Trimming shortened V by 4 bases and J by 5 bases, and 20 bases separated the two germline ends. Germline lookup yields CDR1 SGHTA and CDR2 FQGNSA. The CDR3 is 16 amino acids. Written as DNA, the CDR3 is TGTGCCAGCAGCTATAGGCAGGCCGGGACACTTACTGAAGCTTTCTTT. This encodes CASSYRQAGTLTEAFF.

Note on this clone: The same CDR3 can be traced to other DNA sequences in this sample. V and J are TRBV6-5 and TRBJ2-7; D is perhaps TRBD2 (5 bases). CDR3 length: 13 residues. Trimming cost V 5 bases and J 0 bases, with 8 bases left between them. CDR1 is MNHEY and CDR2 is SVGAGI in the germline V gene. The chain's CDR3 is CASSRGSSYEQYF. DNA of the CDR3: TGTGCCAGCAGTCGGGGAAGCTCCTACGAGCAGTACTTC.